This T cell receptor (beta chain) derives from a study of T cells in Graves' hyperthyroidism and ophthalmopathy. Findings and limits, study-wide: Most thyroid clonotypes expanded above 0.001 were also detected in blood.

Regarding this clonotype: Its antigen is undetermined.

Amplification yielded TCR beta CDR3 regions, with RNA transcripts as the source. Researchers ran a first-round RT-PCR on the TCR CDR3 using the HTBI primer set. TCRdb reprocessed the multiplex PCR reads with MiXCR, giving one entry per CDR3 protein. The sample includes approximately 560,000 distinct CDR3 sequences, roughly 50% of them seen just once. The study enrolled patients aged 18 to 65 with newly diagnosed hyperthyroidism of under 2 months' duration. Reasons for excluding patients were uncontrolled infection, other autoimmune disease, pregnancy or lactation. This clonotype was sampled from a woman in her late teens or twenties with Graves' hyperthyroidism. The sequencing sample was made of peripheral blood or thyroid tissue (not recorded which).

The CDR3 DNA reads as TGCAGCGTTAAAAGGACGGTGAACACTGAAGCTTTCTTT. It translates to CSVKRTVNTEAFF. This sequence joins TRBV29-1 and TRBJ1-1; D remains unclear. CDR1 and CDR2 from the germline V gene are SQVTM and ANQGSEA. The CDR3 contains 13 residues. The V end lost 5 bases, the J end lost 0 bases, and 10 bases lay between the germline ends.